Each of the 22 T cell receptor delta chains below was sequenced from the same sample in a study of γδ T cells in repeated Plasmodium falciparum infection. Bulk repertoires came from Vgamma9/Vdelta2+ or Vdelta2-negative gammadelta T cells flow-sorted from PBMC. TCRdb redid clone calling on the multiplex PCR reads using CATT. Of some 100,000 delta-chain clones listed, under 1.5% were seen once; the top ten hold around 8.5%. The sequencing input was gamma-delta T cells from blood. The receptors shown here come from a pool of human donors (malaria-infected and uninfected, not separated).

This clone was counted ten times or more. The chain has TRDV1 and TRDJ1; TRDD3 agrees at 8 bases. The CDR3 loop spans 18 amino acids. Germline V gene sequence: CDR1 TSWWSYY, CDR2 QGS. The trim removed 3 bases at V and 0 bases at J, leaving 12 bases unmatched. In nucleotides, the CDR3 is TGTGCTCTTGGGGAGTCTTCCCCTTACTGGGGGGACACCGATAAACTCATCTTT. Its protein is CALGESSPYWGDTDKLIF.

Note on this clone: A far more abundant clone sits one base away, making this likely a read error. Distinct nucleotide sequences in the sample also encode this CDR3. The chain couples TRDV2 to TRDJ1, with 7 bases fitting TRDD3. Here the J gene came from matching the DNA to germline, since TCRdb omits it. There are 21 residues in the CDR3. V dropped 2 bases and J dropped 0; count of bases not matched to a gene: 23. The germline V gene encodes CDR1 GEAIGNYY and CDR2 EKD. The CDR3 loop reads CACDSLPGGPRHGTNTDKLIF. In nucleotides, the CDR3 is TGTGCCTGTGACAGTCTCCCTGGGGGGCCCCGACATGGTACTAACACCGATAAACTCATCTTT.

Worth noting for this clone: The amino acid sequence in TCRdb belongs to a much larger clone and departs from this DNA's translation at residue 19, likely a sequencing read error; the sequence shown is translated from the DNA. J is TRDJ3 and V is TRDV2; 10 bases fit TRDD3. The J gene, absent from TCRdb, was called here by matching the DNA to germline. There are 22 residues in the CDR3. Germline V lookup: CDR1 GEAIGNYY, CDR2 EKD. The CDR3: CACDTVSTGGFQGSWDTRRMFF. CDR3 nucleotides: TGTGCCTGTGACACCGTGAGTACTGGGGGATTCCAGGGCTCCTGGGACACCCGACGGATGTTTTTC.

This clone was observed a handful of times. TCRdb's protein for this DNA is that of a much larger clone and differs from the translation at residue 5, likely a read error; the protein shown is the DNA translation. The rearrangement uses TRDV3 and TRDJ1; D is unclear. Matching the DNA to germline supplied the J gene, which TCRdb does not give. The V end lost 1 base, the J end lost 0 bases, and 12 bases lay between the germline ends. CDR1 is TVYSNPD and CDR2 is GDNSRS in the germline V gene (reference sequence). The CDR3 covers 14 residues. CDR3 in DNA: TGTGCCTTTACCCCCGCGGGTTACACCGATAAACTCATCTTT. Translated: CAFTPAGYTDKLIF.

This clone has a handful of counts. The amino acid sequence in TCRdb belongs to a much larger clone and departs from this DNA's translation at residue 15, likely a sequencing read error; the sequence shown is translated from the DNA. This rearrangement joins TRDV2 to TRDJ2; 8 bases line up with TRDD3. No J segment appears in TCRdb, so it was assigned here by matching the sequence to germline. CDR3 size: 18 residues. Looked up from germline, CDR1 is GEAIGNYY and CDR2 is EKD. In DNA, the CDR3 is TGTGCCTGTGACACCTTACTGGGGGCTAACTCTTTGACAGCACGACTCTTCTTT. Translation: CACDTLLGANSLTARLFF.

This clone was counted only a few times. A read error likely explains why the TCRdb protein, taken from a much larger clone, differs from this DNA's translation at residue 13; the protein shown is translated from the DNA. The chain employs TRDV1 and TRDJ3, with D possibly TRDD3 on 6 matching bases. Germline-derived CDR1 and CDR2 are TSWWSYY and QGS. The CDR3 is 19 amino acids. This CDR3 reads CALGERGDRSSWETRQMFF. CDR3 sequence (DNA): TGTGCTCTTGGGGAACGGGGGGACCGGAGCTCCTGGGAAACCCGACAGATGTTTTTC.

This clone was counted many times. The chain combines TRDV1 with TRDJ2; D is ambiguous. Since TCRdb gives no J gene, matching the DNA to germline was used here to assign it. V lost 3 bases and J lost 8, with 25 bases in between. The CDR3 spans 18 residues. CDR1 TSWWSYY and CDR2 QGS come from the germline V gene. In nucleotides, the CDR3 is TGTGCTCTTGGGGATCCCGTCCCGCCCCAACTTCTTGGGGCACAACTCTTCTTT. Its protein product is CALGDPVPPQLLGAQLFF.

This clone was seen many times. Other DNA sequences in the sample encode the same CDR3. CDR3 residues: CALGDLPHTDKLIF. The CDR3 DNA reads as TGTGCTCTTGGGGACCTTCCTCACACCGATAAACTCATCTTT. The rearrangement links TRDV1 to TRDJ1; 7 bases align to TRDD2. J lost 0 bases, V lost 3 bases, and 1 base had no gene match. The length of the CDR3 is 14 residues. The germline V gene has CDR1 TSWWSYY and CDR2 QGS.

As regards this clone: An end of the junction does not agree with germline; a read error may underlie this. This sequence joins TRDV1 and TRDJ1; tentative D call: TRDD3 (5 bases). TCRdb is silent on the J gene; assignment here came from matching the DNA to germline. Germline V gene data show CDR1 as TSWWSYY and CDR2 as QGS. The CDR3 sequence is 15 residues long. CDR3 in DNA: TGTGCTCTTGGGGGGGGAGACGGGTACACCAATAAACTCATCTTT. Protein: CALGGGDGYTNKLIF.

This chain connects TRDV1 to TRDJ1, with 8 bases aligning to TRDD3. TCRdb offers no J gene call, so here the DNA was matched to germline to obtain one. Losses at the gene ends were 7 bases for V and 0 bases for J; bases not matched to a gene: 19. CDR1 is TSWWSYY, CDR2 QGS, per germline. The CDR3 totals 19 residues. This CDR3 is CALAIPNWGPRGYTDKLIF. CDR3 bases: TGTGCTCTTGCAATCCCCAACTGGGGGCCCCGAGGGTACACCGATAAACTCATCTTT.

This clone was observed many times. This DNA's translation differs at residue 8 from TCRdb's protein, which comes from a much larger clone; a read error is likely, and the protein shown is translated from the DNA. Other DNA sequences from this sample encode an identical CDR3 as well. The chain joins TRDV2 to TRDJ1, with D unresolved. The J gene comes from matching the DNA to germline here; TCRdb lacks it. Per the germline V gene, CDR1 is GEAIGNYY and CDR2 is EKD. The CDR3 covers 14 residues. The V end was cut by 0 bases, the J end by 0 bases, with 7 bases between. The CDR3 nucleotides read TGTGCCTGTGACACCGGGCGCCACACCGATAAACTCATCTTT. Encoded protein: CACDTGRHTDKLIF.

A remark on this clone: This DNA translates differently at residue 15 from the TCRdb protein, which is that of a much larger clone; a read error is likely, and the protein shown is the DNA's own translation. The CDR3 coding sequence is TGTGCTCTTGGGAGCCTTCCGCGAGGCCTTACTGGGGGATACGTGTTTCCCCCGTACACCGATAAACTCATCTTT. It codes for CALGSLPRGLTGGYVFPPYTDKLIF. The rearrangement links TRDV1 to TRDJ1, with TRDD3 identical over 13 bases. The J gene, left out of TCRdb, was set here by checking the DNA against germline. The CDR3 runs 25 residues. Germline V CDR1 and CDR2: TSWWSYY, QGS. The V and J ends lost 5 bases and 0 bases, in that order; junction bases with no gene match: 30.

This clone was found a few times. The rearrangement joins TRDV1 to TRDJ1, with 7 bases aligning to TRDD3. Per germline, CDR1 TSWWSYY and CDR2 QGS. V shed 0 bases and J 4 bases; nucleotides not matched to a gene: 14. The CDR3 is 18 amino acids. CDR3 bases: TGTGCTCTTGGGGAACTCTTCCCGTACTGGGGAAAGCACGATAAACTCATCTTT. The encoded protein is CALGELFPYWGKHDKLIF.

On this clone: The TCRdb protein comes from a much larger clone and disagrees with this DNA's translation at residue 9, likely due to a read error; the protein given here is derived from the DNA. The chain carries TRDV1 and TRDJ1; 12 positions match TRDD3. TCRdb supplies no J gene; here it was assigned by aligning the nucleotide sequence to germline. The CDR3 sequence is 23 residues long. V shed 3 bases and J 0 bases; nucleotides not matched to a gene: 23. Germline CDR1 is TSWWSYY and CDR2 is QGS. CDR3 region: CALGEIPRYFVLGDTPYTDKLIF. Written as DNA, the CDR3 is TGTGCTCTTGGGGAGATTCCTAGATATTTCGTACTGGGGGATACTCCGTACACCGATAAACTCATCTTT.

In this sample, this clone turned up a few times. The mismatch at residue 12 between this DNA's translation and the TCRdb protein of a much larger clone likely reflects a read error; the protein shown is translated from the DNA. The V call is TRDV2, the J call TRDJ1, with 11 bases lining up with TRDD3. V shed 1 base and J 0 bases; nucleotides not matched to a gene: 9. Per germline, CDR1 GEAIGNYY and CDR2 EKD. The CDR3 is 18 residues long. CDR3 bases: TGTGCCTGTGACACACGACTGGGGGATAAGAAATACACCGATAAACTCATCTTT. It is translated as CACDTRLGDKKYTDKLIF.

The sample holds many counts of this clone. The chain links TRDV1 to TRDJ1; D not certain. V was shortened by 4 bases and J by 4 bases, with 16 bases between the two germline ends. CDR1 and CDR2 (germline): TSWWSYY, QGS. This CDR3 region has 15 residues. The CDR3 is CALGVRLPHFDKLIF. The CDR3, as DNA: TGTGCTCTTGGGGTCCGCCTCCCTCATTTCGATAAACTCATCTTT.

A word on this clone: The mismatch at residue 3 between this DNA's translation and the TCRdb protein of a much larger clone likely reflects a read error; the protein shown is translated from the DNA. As DNA, the CDR3 is TGTGCCCGTGACACGGGGGCGTACTGGAAAAAGGAGAAACTCATCTTT. Amino acids: CARDTGAYWKKEKLIF. V gene TRDV2 combines with J gene TRDJ1, with D possibly TRDD3 on 5 matching bases. TCRdb lists no J gene, so it was determined here by aligning the DNA to germline. Germline V gene lookup returns CDR1 GEAIGNYY and CDR2 EKD. The CDR3 sequence is 16 residues long.

This clone occurred a few times. The amino acid sequence in TCRdb belongs to a much larger clone and departs from this DNA's translation at residue 11, likely a sequencing read error; the sequence shown is translated from the DNA. The chain recombines TRDV1 with TRDJ1, with D unresolved. The J gene was missing in TCRdb and was found by matching the end of the DNA to germline. Germline CDR1 reads TSWWSYY; CDR2 reads QGS. The CDR3 length is 21 residues. The V gene lost 5 bases and the J gene lost 0 bases, with 31 bases spanning the gap. CDR3: CALGSTSREDVPPTNTDKLIF. CDR3 in DNA: TGTGCTCTTGGGTCTACTTCGCGCGAAGACGTGCCTCCAACGAACACCGATAAACTCATCTTT.

This clone was found a few times. TCRdb's protein, taken from a much larger clone, differs from this DNA's translation at residue 4, likely owing to a read error; the protein displayed comes from the DNA. The chain is built from TRDV1 and TRDJ1; possible D gene TRDD3, 5 bases. TCRdb records no J gene; here it was assigned by comparing the DNA to germline. CDR3 size: 20 residues. Germline CDR1 and CDR2: TSWWSYY and QGS. The CDR3 is CALRELGPWARYYYTDKLIF. CDR3 DNA sequence: TGTGCTCTTAGGGAACTCGGACCCTGGGCCAGATACTATTACACCGATAAACTCATCTTT.

In regard to this clone: A far larger clone differs by one base, so this is likely a read error. At the DNA level, this CDR3 is encoded by other sequences in the same sample as well. The J gene is TRDJ1, the V gene TRDV2; 10 nucleotides agree with TRDD3. Because TCRdb records no J gene, it was assigned here through a match of the DNA to germline. Germline CDR1 GEAIGNYY, CDR2 EKD. With 5 bases clipped from V and 0 bases from J, the junction kept 26 bases outside the gene matches. The CDR3 runs to 22 residues. CDR3 in amino acids: CACGGTLPTTVLGDRYTDKLIF. The CDR3 bases are TGTGCCTGTGGGGGGACCCTCCCTACGACTGTACTGGGGGATCGGTACACCGATAAACTCATCTTT.

The table lists this clone with a few counts. A far larger clone is just one base off, so this is likely a read error. Other DNA sequences in the same sample also yield this CDR3. The chain employs TRDV1 and TRDJ1; D is ambiguous. V lost 4 bases and J lost 8, with 20 bases in between. Germline loops: CDR1 TSWWSYY, CDR2 QGS. CDR3 length: 15 residues. CDR3 DNA sequence: TGTGCTCTTGGGGGACGAAGGACAGAGGGACACAAACTCATCTTT. It specifies CALGGRRTEGHKLIF.

On this clone: The protein TCRdb gives is from a much larger clone and does not agree with this DNA's translation at residue 13, likely a read error; the protein shown here comes from the DNA. CDR3 bases: TGTGCTCTTGGGGAACTAAGAGAACCTGGCGATAAACCCATCTTT. This gives the protein CALGELREPGDKPIF. J gene calling gave no result, while the V gene is TRDV1; the DNA was not compared with TRDD3, the D call given in the table. Germline loops: CDR1 TSWWSYY, CDR2 QGS. There are 15 residues in the CDR3.